The rows below give T cell receptor beta chains drawn from one sample of a study of glioma-infiltrating T cells. TCRdb re-derived calls from the multiplex PCR reads in MiXCR, one entry per CDR3 protein. The sample yields more than 300,000 distinct CDR3 sequences, less than 50% seen once. Sequenced material: glioma tissue, nonneoplastic brain tissue, or PBMCs (not recorded which). The source is a human donor with low-grade glioma or glioblastoma, undergoing nonglioma brain surgery, or in good health (not recorded which). Each CDR3 is given with its conserved first and last residue. The D gene is left open where the match is weak. A row's size may be missing; if present it is once, few, many or a size class.

j_call | v_call | d_call | clone_size | cdr3_aa | cdr3_nt
TRBJ2-1 | TRBV4-3 | TRBD2 | - | CASSPRLAGNEQFF | TGCGCCAGCAGCCCAAGACTAGCGGGGAATGAGCAGTTCTTC
TRBJ2-7 | TRBV7-9 | - | - | CASSSGGAEQYF | TGTGCCAGCAGCTCCGGTGGGGCTGAGCAGTACTTC
TRBJ2-7 | TRBV20-1 | TRBD1 | - | CSARDRIGTYEQYF | TGCAGTGCCCGGGACAGGATAGGGACCTACGAGCAGTACTTC
TRBJ2-3 | TRBV5-4 | - | - | CASSLDREADTQYF | TGTGCCAGCAGCTTGGACAGGGAGGCAGATACGCAGTATTTT
TRBJ2-7 | TRBV27 | TRBD1 | many | CASSPVGFGTVSYEQYF | TGTGCCAGCAGTCCCGTGGGATTCGGGACAGTCTCCTACGAGCAGTACTTC
TRBJ2-1 | TRBV28 | - | - | CASNGPVKGYNEQFF | TGTGCCAGCAACGGACCAGTGAAGGGCTACAATGAGCAGTTCTTC
TRBJ2-5 | TRBV7-9 | - | few | CASSLGRADRKETQYF | TGTGCCAGCAGCCTTGGCCGGGCGGATCGAAAGGAGACCCAGTACTTC
TRBJ2-3 | TRBV28 | - | many | CASSRAGLATDTQYF | -
TRBJ2-1 | TRBV3-1 | - | many | CASSQGPYSANEQFF | TGTGCCAGCAGCCAAGGCCCCTATTCCGCCAATGAGCAGTTCTTC
TRBJ2-7 | TRBV19 | TRBD2 | - | CASSMLAGSSYEQYF | TGTGCCAGTAGTATGTTAGCGGGGAGCTCCTACGAGCAGTACTTC
TRBJ2-2 | TRBV27 | - | many | CASRFMQGNTGELFF | TGTGCCAGCAGATTCATGCAGGGGAACACCGGGGAGCTGTTTTTT
TRBJ1-2 | TRBV15 | - | few | CATSRPDTPFLYGYTF | TGTGCCACCAGCAGACCCGACACCCCTTTCCTCTATGGCTACACCTTC
TRBJ2-1 | TRBV28 | - | few | CASMKRVGQHTLNYNEQFF | TGTGCCAGCATGAAGAGGGTTGGGCAGCACACTCTAAACTACAATGAGCAGTTCTTC
TRBJ2-7 | TRBV2 | TRBD2 | - | CASSEGTSRSYEQYF | TGTGCCAGCAGTGAGGGGACTAGCCGATCCTACGAGCAGTACTTC
TRBJ1-2 | TRBV27 | TRBD1 | - | CASSLYSRGLYGYTF | TGTGCCAGCAGTTTATATTCCAGGGGGCTGTATGGCTACACCTTC
TRBJ2-1 | TRBV4-3 | - | - | CASSQDWRQMYNEQFF | TGCGCCAGCAGCCAAGATTGGCGTCAGATGTACAATGAGCAGTTCTTC
TRBJ2-7 | TRBV25-1 | TRBD2 | - | CASNTGTSGRVTSYEQYF | TGTGCCAGCAACACCGGGACTAGCGGGAGGGTCACATCCTACGAGCAGTACTTC
TRBJ2-3 | TRBV4-3 | TRBD2 | few | CASSQSGTSKVTDTQYF | TGCGCCAGCAGCCAGTCAGGGACTAGTAAAGTTACAGATACGCAGTATTTT
TRBJ1-6 | TRBV7-2 | TRBD1 | - | CASSLRRGMNSPLHF | TGTGCCAGCAGCCTTCGCAGGGGGATGAATTCACCCCTCCACTTT
TRBJ2-7 | TRBV7-2 | TRBD1 | - | CASSLVGTGGNYDQYF | TGTGCCAGCAGCTTAGTAGGGACAGGAGGAAACTACGATCAGTACTTC
TRBJ2-1 | TRBV2 | TRBD2 | once | CASIPGTSGRVYNEQFF | TGTGCCAGCATCCCGGGGACTAGCGGGAGGGTCTACAATGAGCAGTTCTTC
TRBJ2-1 | TRBV18 | - | - | CASSPAGTYNEQFF | TGTGCCAGCTCACCGGCAGGAACCTACAATGAGCAGTTCTTC
TRBJ2-7 | TRBV4-3 | - | - | CASSQDLGGAYEQYF | TGCGCCAGCAGCCAAGATCTCGGCGGAGCCTACGAGCAGTACTTC
TRBJ1-5 | TRBV12-3/TRBV12-4 | - | - | CASSFSSNQPQHF | TGTGCCAGCAGTTTTTCTAGCAATCAGCCCCAGCATTTT
TRBJ1-5 | TRBV5-1 | - | - | CASRVDSGQPQHF | TGCGCCAGCAGGGTCGACTCCGGCCAGCCCCAGCATTTT
TRBJ1-5 | TRBV28 | TRBD1 | few | CASSTGQGTNQPQHF | TGTGCCAGCAGTACCGGACAGGGGACCAATCAGCCCCAGCATTTT
TRBJ2-1 | TRBV6-1 | - | many | CATGESSSYNEQFF | TGTGCCACCGGGGAATCCAGCTCCTACAATGAGCAGTTCTTC
TRBJ2-2 | TRBV4-1 | - | - | CASSQEFELQSGELFF | TGCGCCAGCAGCCAAGAGTTCGAATTACAGTCCGGGGAGCTGTTTTTT
TRBJ2-2 | TRBV4-3 | - | few | CASSQVFVGELFF | TGCGCCAGCAGCCAAGTTTTCGTCGGGGAGCTGTTTTTT
TRBJ2-6 | TRBV28 | - | many | CASSSSGDASGANVLTF | TGTGCCAGCAGTTCATCGGGGGACGCATCTGGGGCCAACGTCCTGACTTTC
TRBJ2-1 | TRBV7-9 | - | few | CASSLRLPEQFF | TGTGCCAGCAGCCTGAGATTACCTGAGCAGTTCTTC
TRBJ2-7 | TRBV5-1 | TRBD2 | - | CASSSFPSGSGYEQYF | TGCGCCAGCAGCTCCTTCCCCAGCGGGAGTGGGTACGAGCAGTACTTC
TRBJ2-1 | TRBV11-1 | TRBD2 | - | CARSFLAGVYHNEQFF | TGTGCCAGAAGCTTCCTCGCGGGAGTATATCACAATGAGCAGTTCTTC
TRBJ2-1 | TRBV27 | TRBD2 | many | CASSLLAAQGNEQFF | TGTGCCAGCAGCCTACTAGCGGCCCAGGGGAATGAGCAGTTCTTC
TRBJ2-1 | TRBV28 | TRBD1 | - | CASRETGTSETQFF | TGTGCCAGCAGAGAGACAGGGACCTCAGAGACCCAGTTCTTC
TRBJ2-3 | TRBV7-6 | - | - | CASSLGFAYTQYF | TGTGCCAGCAGCTTAGGGTTTGCATATACGCAGTATTTT
TRBJ2-1 | TRBV6-2/TRBV6-3 | TRBD2 | - | CASSYAGTRRALYKINEQFF | TGTGCCAGCAGTTACGCCGGGACTAGAAGGGCCCTCTATAAAATCAATGAGCAGTTCTTC
TRBJ1-6 | TRBV20-1 | TRBD1 | - | CSAGTGGGKPLHF | TGCAGTGCTGGGACAGGGGGCGGCAAACCCCTCCACTTT
TRBJ1-6 | TRBV19 | - | few | CASSRAADNSPLHF | TGTGCCAGTAGTAGGGCCGCCGATAATTCACCCCTCCACTTT
TRBJ2-1 | TRBV20-1 | - | once | CSAIDRRGWENEQSF | TGCAGTGCTATAGACCGGAGGGGGTGGGAAAATGAGCAGTCCTTC
TRBJ2-1 | TRBV6-1 | - | many | CASSPHRGAGGVEQFF | TGTGCCAGCAGCCCACACCGGGGAGCGGGTGGAGTTGAGCAGTTCTTC
TRBJ2-1 | TRBV4-1 | - | - | CASSQGWMVEQFF | TGCGCCAGCAGCCAGGGGTGGATGGTCGAGCAGTTCTTC
TRBJ2-7 | TRBV7-9 | - | many | CASSFTYEQYF | TGTGCCAGCAGCTTCACCTACGAGCAGTACTTC
TRBJ2-3 | TRBV7-3 | TRBD2 | - | CASSSIAGGRTDTQYF | TGTGCCAGCAGCTCCATAGCGGGAGGGCGCACAGATACGCAGTATTTT
TRBJ2-1 | TRBV28 | - | - | CASSFRRAGVQFF | TGTGCCAGCAGTTTTCGACGGGCCGGTGTGCAGTTCTTC
TRBJ2-1 | TRBV15 | TRBD1 | many | CATSRDLGQTYNEQFF | TGTGCCACCAGCAGAGACCTGGGACAGACATACAATGAGCAGTTCTTC
TRBJ1-1 | TRBV29-1 | TRBD1 | - | CSAGMGRGGDAEAFF | TGCAGCGCTGGAATGGGAAGAGGGGGCGACGCTGAAGCTTTCTTT
TRBJ2-7 | TRBV19 | - | - | CASSIRGGLTLSYEQYF | TGTGCCAGTAGTATACGAGGGGGGCTTACACTATCCTACGAGCAGTACTTC
TRBJ2-7 | TRBV4-2 | - | - | CATSSDRYSYEQYF | TGTGCCACCAGTTCCGACAGATACTCCTACGAGCAGTACTTC
TRBJ2-2 | TRBV24-1 | TRBD1 | - | CATSPPTGRVNTGELFF | TGTGCCACCAGTCCACCGACAGGGCGGGTGAACACCGGGGAGCTGTTTTTT
TRBJ2-3 | TRBV11-1 | - | - | CASSRDTKEDTQYF | TGTGCCAGCAGCAGGGACACCAAGGAGGATACGCAGTATTTT
TRBJ1-5 | TRBV4-1 | - | once | CASSQISTPWTGNQPQHF | TGCGCCAGCAGCCAAATCTCGACTCCTTGGACAGGCAATCAGCCCCAGCATTTT
TRBJ2-7 | TRBV27 | TRBD2 | many | CASSPPGSGRSSYEQYF | TGTGCCAGCAGTCCCCCGGGGAGCGGGAGGTCCTCCTACGAGCAGTACTTC
TRBJ1-2 | TRBV24-1 | - | - | CATSADGRTYGYTF | TGTGCCACCAGTGCCGACGGCCGTACCTATGGCTACACCTTC
TRBJ2-7 | TRBV7-6 | - | - | CASSDIRVVSGEQYF | TGTGCCAGCTCGGACATTAGGGTGGTGTCGGGCGAGCAGTACTTC
TRBJ1-2 | TRBV12-3/TRBV12-4 | - | - | CASSQLLNYGYTF | TGTGCCAGCAGCCAACTTCTAAACTATGGCTACACCTTC
TRBJ1-2 | TRBV6-1 | TRBD1 | once | CAISERGQVPNYGYTF | TGTGCCATCAGTGAGCGGGGACAGGTTCCTAACTATGGCTACACCTTC
TRBJ2-3 | TRBV10-3 | - | few | CASRLNRRELDTQYF | TGTGCCTCACGTCTCAACAGGAGGGAATTAGATACGCAGTATTTT
TRBJ2-3 | TRBV10-3 | - | - | CATGPGATDTQYF | TGTGCCACCGGACCCGGGGCCACAGATACGCAGTATTTT
TRBJ2-7 | TRBV18 | - | - | CASSPTSGFSYEQYF | TGTGCCAGCTCACCAACATCGGGCTTTTCCTACGAGCAGTACTTC